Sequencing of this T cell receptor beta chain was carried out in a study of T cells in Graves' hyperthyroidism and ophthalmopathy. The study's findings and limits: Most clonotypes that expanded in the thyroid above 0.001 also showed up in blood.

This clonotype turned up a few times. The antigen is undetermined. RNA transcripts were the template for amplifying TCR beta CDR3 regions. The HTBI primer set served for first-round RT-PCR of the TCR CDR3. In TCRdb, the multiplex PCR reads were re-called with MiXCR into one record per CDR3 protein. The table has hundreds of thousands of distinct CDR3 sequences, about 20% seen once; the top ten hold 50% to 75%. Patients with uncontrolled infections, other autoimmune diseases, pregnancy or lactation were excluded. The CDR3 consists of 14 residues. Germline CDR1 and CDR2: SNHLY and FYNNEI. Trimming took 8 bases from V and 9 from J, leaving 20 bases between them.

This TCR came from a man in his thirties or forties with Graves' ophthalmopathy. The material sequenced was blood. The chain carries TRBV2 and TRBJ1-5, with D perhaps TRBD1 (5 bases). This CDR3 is CASARGRVFAPQHF. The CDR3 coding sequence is TGTGCCAGCGCTAGGGGTAGGGTTTTTGCGCCCCAGCATTTT.